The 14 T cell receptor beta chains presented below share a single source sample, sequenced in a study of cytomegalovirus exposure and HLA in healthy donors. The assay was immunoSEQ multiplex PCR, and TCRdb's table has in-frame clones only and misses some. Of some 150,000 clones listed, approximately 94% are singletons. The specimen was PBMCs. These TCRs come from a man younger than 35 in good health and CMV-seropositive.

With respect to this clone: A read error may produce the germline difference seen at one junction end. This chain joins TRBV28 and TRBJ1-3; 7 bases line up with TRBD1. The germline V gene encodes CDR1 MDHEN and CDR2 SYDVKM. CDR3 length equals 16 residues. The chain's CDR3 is CASSHTDRYSENTIYF. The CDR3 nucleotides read TGTGCCAGCAGCCACACGGACAGGTACTCTGAAAACACCATATATTTT. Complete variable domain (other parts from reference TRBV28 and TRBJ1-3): DVKVTQSSRYLVKRTGEKVFLECVQDMDHENMFWYRQDPGLGLRLIYFSYDVKMKEKGDIPEGYSVSREKKERFSLILESASTNQTSMYLCASSHTDRYSENTIYFGEGSWLTVV.

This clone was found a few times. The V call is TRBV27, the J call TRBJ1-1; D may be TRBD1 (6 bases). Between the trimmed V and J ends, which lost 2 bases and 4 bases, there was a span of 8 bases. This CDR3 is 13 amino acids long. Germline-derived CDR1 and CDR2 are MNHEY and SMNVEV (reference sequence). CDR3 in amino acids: CASSLNRVTEAFF. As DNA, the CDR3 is TGTGCCAGCAGTTTAAACAGGGTCACTGAAGCTTTCTTT.

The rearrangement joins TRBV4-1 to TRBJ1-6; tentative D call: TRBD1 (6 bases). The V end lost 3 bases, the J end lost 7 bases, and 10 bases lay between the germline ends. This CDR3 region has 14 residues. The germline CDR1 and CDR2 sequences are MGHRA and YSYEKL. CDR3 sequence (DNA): TGCGCCAGCAGCCAGGACAGCTGGAATTCACCCCTCCACTTT. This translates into CASSQDSWNSPLHF.

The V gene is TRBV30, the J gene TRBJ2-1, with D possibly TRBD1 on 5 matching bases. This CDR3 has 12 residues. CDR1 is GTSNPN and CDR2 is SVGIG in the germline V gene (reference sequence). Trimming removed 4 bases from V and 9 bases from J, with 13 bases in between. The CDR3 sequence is CAWKWGPGEQFF. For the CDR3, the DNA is TGTGCCTGGAAGTGGGGCCCGGGTGAGCAGTTCTTC.

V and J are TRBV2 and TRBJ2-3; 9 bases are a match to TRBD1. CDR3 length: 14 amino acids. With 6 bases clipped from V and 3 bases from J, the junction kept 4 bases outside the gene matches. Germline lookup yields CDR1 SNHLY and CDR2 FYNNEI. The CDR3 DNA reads TGTGCCAGCAGCTTCGACAGGGGGACAGATACGCAGTATTTT. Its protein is CASSFDRGTDTQYF.

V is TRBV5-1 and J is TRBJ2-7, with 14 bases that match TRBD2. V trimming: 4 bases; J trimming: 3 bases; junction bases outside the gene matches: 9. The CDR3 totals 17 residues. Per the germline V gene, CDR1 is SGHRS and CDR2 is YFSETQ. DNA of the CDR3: TGCGCCAGCAGCGCGGGACTAGCGGGAGTTCCCCTCTACGAGCAGTACTTC. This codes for CASSAGLAGVPLYEQYF.

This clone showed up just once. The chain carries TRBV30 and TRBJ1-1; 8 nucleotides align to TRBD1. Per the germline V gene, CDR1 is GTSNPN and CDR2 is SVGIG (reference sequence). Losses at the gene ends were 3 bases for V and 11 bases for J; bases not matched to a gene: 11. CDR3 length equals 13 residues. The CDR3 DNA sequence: TGTGCCTGGAGAAACCCAGGGGGCTTGAGGGCTTTCTTT. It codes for CAWRNPGGLRAFF. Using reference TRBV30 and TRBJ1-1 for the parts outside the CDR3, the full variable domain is SQTIHQWPATLVQPVGSPLSLECTVEGTSNPNLYWYRQAAGRGLQLLFYSVGIGQISSEVPQNLSASRPQDRQFILSSKKLLLSDSGFYLCAWRNPGGLRAFFGQGTRLTVV.

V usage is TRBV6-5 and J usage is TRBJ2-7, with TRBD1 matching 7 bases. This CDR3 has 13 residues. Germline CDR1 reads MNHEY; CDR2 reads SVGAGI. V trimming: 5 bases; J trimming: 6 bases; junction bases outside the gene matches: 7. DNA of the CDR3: TGTGCCAGCAGTGTGGGACAGACCGCCGAGCAGTACTTC. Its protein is CASSVGQTAEQYF.

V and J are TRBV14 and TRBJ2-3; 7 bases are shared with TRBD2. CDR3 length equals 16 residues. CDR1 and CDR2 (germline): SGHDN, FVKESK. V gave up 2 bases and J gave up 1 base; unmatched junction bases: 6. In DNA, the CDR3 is TGTGCCAGCAGCCAATGGGGTACTAGCGGCACAGATACGCAGTATTTT. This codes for CASSQWGTSGTDTQYF.

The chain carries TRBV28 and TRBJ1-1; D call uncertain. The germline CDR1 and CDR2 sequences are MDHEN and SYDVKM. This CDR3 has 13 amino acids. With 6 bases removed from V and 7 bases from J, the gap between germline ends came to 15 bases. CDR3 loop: CASRGVGEDEAFF. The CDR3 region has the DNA TGTGCCAGCAGAGGAGTGGGAGAGGATGAAGCTTTCTTT.

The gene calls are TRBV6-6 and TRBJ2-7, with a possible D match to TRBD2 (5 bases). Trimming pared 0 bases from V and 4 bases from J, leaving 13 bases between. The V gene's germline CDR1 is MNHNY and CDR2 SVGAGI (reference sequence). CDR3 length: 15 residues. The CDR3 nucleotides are TGTGCCAGCAGTTACTCGAGGGCGAAAGAATACGAGCAGTACTTC. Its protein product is CASSYSRAKEYEQYF.

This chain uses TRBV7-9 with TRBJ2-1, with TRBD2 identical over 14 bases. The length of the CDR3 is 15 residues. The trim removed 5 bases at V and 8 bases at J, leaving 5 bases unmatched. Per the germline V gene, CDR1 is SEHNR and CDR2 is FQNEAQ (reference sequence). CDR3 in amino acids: CASSQGLAGAYEQFF. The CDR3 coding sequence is TGTGCCAGCAGCCAGGGACTAGCGGGAGCGTATGAGCAGTTCTTC.

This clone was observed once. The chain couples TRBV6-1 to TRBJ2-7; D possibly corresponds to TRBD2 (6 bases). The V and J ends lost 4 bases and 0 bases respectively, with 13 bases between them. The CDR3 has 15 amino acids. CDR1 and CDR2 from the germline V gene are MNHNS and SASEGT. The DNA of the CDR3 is TGTGCCAGCAGTGGGGCCTTAGCGGACTCCTACGAGCAGTACTTC. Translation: CASSGALADSYEQYF.

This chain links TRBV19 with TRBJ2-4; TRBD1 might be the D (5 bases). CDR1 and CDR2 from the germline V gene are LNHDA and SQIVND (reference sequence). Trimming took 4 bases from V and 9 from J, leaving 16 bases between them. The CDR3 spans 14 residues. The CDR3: CASSRAQGRAIQYF. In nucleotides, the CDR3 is TGTGCCAGTAGTAGGGCGCAGGGAAGGGCCATTCAGTACTTC.